This T cell receptor (beta chain) was captured in a study of T cells in Graves' hyperthyroidism and ophthalmopathy (dated by TCRdb to between 2017 and 2020). For the study in its entirety: Peripheral blood samples were taken at the time of initial diagnosis, prior to any treatment. Once sampling was done, hyperthyroidism patients were given methimazole at a starting dose of 30 mg daily, whereas ophthalmopathy patients were given high-dose intravenous methylprednisolone. A discovery cohort of about a hundred patients, about 40 with Graves' ophthalmopathy and 55 to 65 with stable Graves' hyperthyroidism, was used to find distinguishing TCR V-J signatures. In more than five Graves' hyperthyroidism patients, the study also compared T-cell repertoires from thyroid tissue with T-cell repertoires from blood. An independent validation cohort of under 20 hyperthyroidism patients and about 16 patients who later progressed to ophthalmopathy tested prospective prediction of ophthalmopathy. The 95 to 100 discovery patients were randomly divided into training and test sets at a 7:3 ratio. The paper reports TCR Vbeta CDR3 sequencing of more than 120 peripheral blood samples: around 45 ophthalmopathy, roughly 74 hyperthyroidism and around 17 progressor patients.

Hyperthyroidism patients were aged 18 to 65 years and newly diagnosed, with disease duration of less than 2 months. Any patient with an uncontrolled infection, another autoimmune disease, pregnancy or lactation was excluded. Diagnoses relied on clinical symptoms, serum thyroxine and TRAb, thyroid ultrasound and orbital computed tomography. Blood from progressor patients was drawn when they were first diagnosed with hyperthyroidism, before any ophthalmopathy symptoms appeared. Ficoll-Paque density gradient centrifugation was used to isolate PBMCs from about 10 ml of fresh peripheral blood. Progressor patients were first diagnosed with Graves' hyperthyroidism and then developed ophthalmopathy during follow-up. Total RNA was extracted with Trizol reagent, and quality was checked on an Agilent 2100 Bioanalyzer. The TCR beta CDR3 regions were amplified from RNA transcripts. The first round of RT-PCR for the TCR CDR3 was performed with the HTBI primer set and the Qiagen OneStep RT-PCR kit. A second multiplex PCR round built the libraries, followed by size selection and purification. The libraries were sequenced on an Illumina HiSeq2000 using paired-end 100 bp reads. The authors' pipeline ran thus. Raw data were processed with SOAPnuke, discarding reads with adapters, uncalled bases, mean Phred below 15, or no exact constant-primer or identifier match. COPE v1.2.5 was used to merge high-quality paired reads, and clonotypes were defined as unique nucleotide sequences. MiTCR v1.1 was used to align clonotypes to the IMGT TRBV, TRBD and TRBJ reference segments. The analysis was restricted to V-J combinations with a frequency above 0.0001, which together covered 99% to 99.2% of the repertoires. The TCS score was defined as the ratio of F50 (clonal expansion) to E x V (chaos), calculated using BLOSUM62-based TCRdist between CDR3 peptides within each V-J. Welch's t-statistics and random forest reduced roughly 500 V-J features to 10 to 15, which were used in a naive Bayes classifier (R e1071). TCRdb itself trimmed the public reads at Q25 with fastp, ran MiXCR and retained productive beta chains. CDR3 protein sequences are deduplicated, and each keeps its most common genes and DNA. TCRdb's processing, not the study's, gives the V and J calls here. The sample table records 270,000 or so distinct CDR3 sequences; 20% to 30% of these occur just once. Approximately 30% of the sample is held by the ten biggest clonotypes.

Trimmed from V: 2 bases; trimmed from J: 2 bases; junction bases lacking a gene match: 6. Sequences SGHRS (CDR1) and YFSETQ (CDR2) are obtained from the germline V gene. The CDR3 goes from the cysteine to the phenylalanine over 15 residues. Solely the CDR3 DNA is kept, with 45 bases framed from the first base. Paper-wide results and their limitations: In validation, the model predicted progression to ophthalmopathy with approximately 69% sensitivity and approximately 74% specificity, a median of around six months before onset. Most expanded thyroid clonotypes (frequency above 0.001) were also found in blood, which suggests that blood repertoires may mirror thyroid immune responses. Ophthalmopathy was separated from stable hyperthyroidism by a 13 V-J signature model, with just over 85% sensitivity and about 81% specificity obtained in cross-validation and 80%/75% obtained in testing. No statistical method was used to fix the sample size in advance, and group allocation was not hidden from the investigators.

This clonotype was detected many times. Its antigen remains undetermined. No much larger clone exists at a distance of one base, and base qualities are not known. The sample comprised blood. This chain joins TRBV5-1 to TRBJ2-7, with 8 central nucleotides matching TRBD2. The sequence derives from a middle-aged man with Graves' hyperthyroidism that later progressed to Graves' ophthalmopathy. The nucleotide sequence reads TGCGCCAGCAGCTTCGAAGCGGGAGTAGCCTACGAGCAGTACTTC. It translates to CASSFEAGVAYEQYF.